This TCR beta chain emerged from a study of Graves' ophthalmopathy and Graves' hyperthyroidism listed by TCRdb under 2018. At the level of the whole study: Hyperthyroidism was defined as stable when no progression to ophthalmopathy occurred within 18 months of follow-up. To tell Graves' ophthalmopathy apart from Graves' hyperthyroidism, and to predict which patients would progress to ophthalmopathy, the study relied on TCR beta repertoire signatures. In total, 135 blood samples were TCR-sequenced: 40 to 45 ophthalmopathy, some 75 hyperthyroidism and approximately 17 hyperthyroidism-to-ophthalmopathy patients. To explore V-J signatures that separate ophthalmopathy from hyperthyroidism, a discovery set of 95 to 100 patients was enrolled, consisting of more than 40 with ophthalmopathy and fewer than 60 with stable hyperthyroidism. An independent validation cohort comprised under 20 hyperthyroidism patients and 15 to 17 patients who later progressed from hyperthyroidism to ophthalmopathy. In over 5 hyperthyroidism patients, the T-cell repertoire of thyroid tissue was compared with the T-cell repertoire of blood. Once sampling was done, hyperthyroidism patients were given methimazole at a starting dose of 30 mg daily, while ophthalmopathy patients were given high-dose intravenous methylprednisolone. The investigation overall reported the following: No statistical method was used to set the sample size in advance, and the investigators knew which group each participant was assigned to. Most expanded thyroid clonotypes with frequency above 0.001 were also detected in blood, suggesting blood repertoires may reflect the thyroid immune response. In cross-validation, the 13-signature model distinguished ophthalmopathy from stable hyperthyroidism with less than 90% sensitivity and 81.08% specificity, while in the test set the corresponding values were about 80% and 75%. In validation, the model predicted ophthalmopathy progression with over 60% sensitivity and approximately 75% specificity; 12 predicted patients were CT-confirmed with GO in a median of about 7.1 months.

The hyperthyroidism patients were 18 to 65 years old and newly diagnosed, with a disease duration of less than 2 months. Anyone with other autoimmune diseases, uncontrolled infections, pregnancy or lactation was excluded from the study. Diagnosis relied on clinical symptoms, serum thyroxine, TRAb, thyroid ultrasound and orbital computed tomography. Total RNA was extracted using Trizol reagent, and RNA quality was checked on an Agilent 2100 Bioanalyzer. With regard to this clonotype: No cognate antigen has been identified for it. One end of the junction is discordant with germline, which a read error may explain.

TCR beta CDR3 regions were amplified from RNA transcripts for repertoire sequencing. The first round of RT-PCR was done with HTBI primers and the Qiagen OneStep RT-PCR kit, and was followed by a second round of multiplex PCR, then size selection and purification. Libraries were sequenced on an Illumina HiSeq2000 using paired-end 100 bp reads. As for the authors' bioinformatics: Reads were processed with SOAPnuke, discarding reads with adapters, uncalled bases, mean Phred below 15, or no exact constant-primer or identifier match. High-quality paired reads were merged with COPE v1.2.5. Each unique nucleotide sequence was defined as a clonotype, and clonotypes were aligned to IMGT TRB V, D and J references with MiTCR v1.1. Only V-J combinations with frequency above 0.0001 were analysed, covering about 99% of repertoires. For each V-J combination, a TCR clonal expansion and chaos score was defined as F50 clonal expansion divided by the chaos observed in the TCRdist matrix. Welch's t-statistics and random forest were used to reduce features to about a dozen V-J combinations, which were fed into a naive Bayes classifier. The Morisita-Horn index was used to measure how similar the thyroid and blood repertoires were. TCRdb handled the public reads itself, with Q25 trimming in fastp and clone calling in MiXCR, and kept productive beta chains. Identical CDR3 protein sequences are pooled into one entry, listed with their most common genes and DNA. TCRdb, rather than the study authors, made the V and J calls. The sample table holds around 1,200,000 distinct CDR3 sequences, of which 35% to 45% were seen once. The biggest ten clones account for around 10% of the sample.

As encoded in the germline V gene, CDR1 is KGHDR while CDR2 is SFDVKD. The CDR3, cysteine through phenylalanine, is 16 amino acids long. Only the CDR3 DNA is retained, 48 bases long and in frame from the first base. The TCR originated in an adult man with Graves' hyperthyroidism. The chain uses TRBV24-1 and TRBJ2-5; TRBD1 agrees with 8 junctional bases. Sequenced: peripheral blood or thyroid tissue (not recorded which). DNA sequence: TGTGCCAGCAGTCCCCGGACAGGGACGGGTGGAGAGACCCAGTACTTC. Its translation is CASSPRTGTGGETQYF.